Listed below are T cell receptor beta chains from one sample, sequenced in a study of T cell changes during pregnancy in multiple sclerosis. TCRdb keeps only in-frame clones here, not all; method: immunoSEQ multiplex PCR. The sample lists about 30,000 clones; 92% were seen once. Specimen: peripheral blood, collected in the first trimester of pregnancy. Receptors originate from a female donor in good health, enrolled as a control in a pregnancy study. Both conserved end residues are part of each CDR3. D genes are given only for firm matches. Clone size appears in some rows only: once, few, many, or a class for an expanded clone.

abundance: few
d_gene: NA
v_gene: TRBV7-9
j_gene: TRBJ2-1
CDR3aa: CASSLGGRWDEQFF
CDR3nt: TGTGCCAGCAGCTTAGGGGGCCGATGGGATGAGCAGTTCTTC

abundance: NA
d_gene: TRBD1
v_gene: TRBV19
j_gene: TRBJ1-1
CDR3aa: CASSINRGRVTEAFF
CDR3nt: TGTGCCAGTAGTATTAACAGGGGACGGGTCACTGAAGCTTTCTTT

abundance: once
d_gene: TRBD2
v_gene: TRBV4-3
j_gene: TRBJ2-3
CDR3aa: CASSQGLAADTQYF
CDR3nt: TGCGCCAGCAGCCAAGGACTAGCGGCAGATACGCAGTATTTT

abundance: NA
d_gene: NA
v_gene: TRBV6-1
j_gene: TRBJ1-1
CDR3aa: CASSEGGLAEAFF
CDR3nt: TGTGCCAGCAGTGAAGGTGGGCTCGCTGAAGCTTTCTTT

abundance: NA
d_gene: TRBD2
v_gene: TRBV4-1
j_gene: TRBJ2-6
CDR3aa: CASSPWSGGFTGANVLTF
CDR3nt: TGCGCCAGCAGCCCATGGTCGGGGGGGTTTACTGGGGCCAACGTCCTGACTTTC

abundance: NA
d_gene: TRBD2
v_gene: TRBV29-1
j_gene: TRBJ2-1
CDR3aa: CSVDGTSGDYNEQFF
CDR3nt: TGCAGCGTTGACGGGACTAGCGGGGACTACAATGAGCAGTTCTTC

abundance: NA
d_gene: NA
v_gene: TRBV5-8
j_gene: TRBJ2-1
CDR3aa: CASSLTSSYNEQFF
CDR3nt: TGTGCCAGCAGCTTGACGAGCTCCTACAATGAGCAGTTCTTC

abundance: NA
d_gene: NA
v_gene: TRBV10-3
j_gene: TRBJ1-1
CDR3aa: CAIAPQGTEAFF
CDR3nt: TGTGCCATCGCACCTCAGGGTACCGAAGCTTTCTTT

abundance: once
d_gene: TRBD1
v_gene: TRBV7-6
j_gene: TRBJ1-1
CDR3aa: CASSQGQVSTEAFF
CDR3nt: TGTGCCAGCAGCCAGGGACAGGTGAGCACTGAAGCTTTCTTT

abundance: NA
d_gene: TRBD1
v_gene: TRBV30
j_gene: TRBJ1-2
CDR3aa: CAWSPTSRDRGDYGYTF
CDR3nt: TGTGCCTGGAGCCCCACATCCCGGGACAGGGGAGACTATGGCTACACCTTC

abundance: NA
d_gene: NA
v_gene: TRBV5-4
j_gene: TRBJ1-2
CDR3aa: CASSLTTGTLLTNYGYTF
CDR3nt: TGTGCCAGCAGCCTAACTACAGGGACGCTATTAACTAACTATGGCTACACCTTC

abundance: NA
d_gene: NA
v_gene: TRBV7-2
j_gene: TRBJ2-3
CDR3aa: CASSLYLGSTDTQYF
CDR3nt: TGTGCCAGCAGCTTATATTTGGGCTCCACAGATACGCAGTATTTT

abundance: NA
d_gene: NA
v_gene: TRBV18
j_gene: TRBJ1-2
CDR3aa: CASSPPSQDRKGYTF
CDR3nt: TGTGCCAGCTCACCACCGTCCCAGGACAGAAAGGGCTACACCTTC

abundance: NA
d_gene: NA
v_gene: TRBV7-9
j_gene: TRBJ1-5
CDR3aa: CASSAGGGRSNQPQHF
CDR3nt: TGTGCCAGCAGCGCCGGGGGGGGCCGGAGCAATCAGCCCCAGCATTTT

abundance: NA
d_gene: NA
v_gene: TRBV5-1
j_gene: TRBJ1-1
CDR3aa: CASSFSAANTEAFF
CDR3nt: TGCGCCAGCAGCTTTTCCGCGGCGAACACTGAAGCTTTCTTT

abundance: NA
d_gene: TRBD1
v_gene: TRBV18
j_gene: TRBJ1-2
CDR3aa: CASSPITGEANYGYTF
CDR3nt: TGTGCCAGCTCACCGATTACAGGGGAAGCTAACTATGGCTACACCTTC

abundance: NA
d_gene: NA
v_gene: TRBV7-2
j_gene: TRBJ1-5
CDR3aa: CASSPVARVGQPQHF
CDR3nt: TGTGCCAGCAGCCCAGTTGCCAGGGTGGGTCAGCCCCAGCATTTT

abundance: NA
d_gene: NA
v_gene: TRBV19
j_gene: TRBJ2-7
CDR3aa: CASSISVGRRGEQYF
CDR3nt: TGTGCCAGTAGTATCAGTGTTGGGAGACGCGGCGAGCAGTACTTC

abundance: once
d_gene: TRBD1
v_gene: TRBV4-3
j_gene: TRBJ2-5
CDR3aa: CASSLGQLETQYF
CDR3nt: TGCGCCAGCAGCTTGGGACAGCTAGAGACCCAGTACTTC

abundance: once
d_gene: NA
v_gene: TRBV27
j_gene: TRBJ2-2
CDR3aa: CASSLTSEVSNTGELFF
CDR3nt: TGTGCCAGCAGTTTAACGTCCGAGGTCTCCAACACCGGGGAGCTGTTTTTT

abundance: NA
d_gene: TRBD2
v_gene: TRBV30
j_gene: TRBJ2-1
CDR3aa: CAWSRSGGPYNEQFF
CDR3nt: TGTGCCTGGAGTCGTAGCGGGGGGCCCTACAATGAGCAGTTCTTC

abundance: few
d_gene: TRBD2
v_gene: TRBV7-9
j_gene: TRBJ2-1
CDR3aa: CASSDTSGVPYINEQFF
CDR3nt: TGTGCCAGCAGCGACACTAGCGGAGTGCCCTATATCAATGAGCAGTTCTTC

abundance: NA
d_gene: TRBD1
v_gene: TRBV18
j_gene: TRBJ2-1
CDR3aa: CASSRSGQGLGNEQFF
CDR3nt: TGTGCCAGCTCACGCTCGGGACAGGGCTTGGGAAATGAGCAGTTCTTC

abundance: NA
d_gene: TRBD2
v_gene: TRBV7-9
j_gene: TRBJ2-2
CDR3aa: CASSPGGNTGELFF
CDR3nt: TGTGCCAGCAGCCCGGGGGGAAACACCGGGGAGCTGTTTTTT

abundance: NA
d_gene: NA
v_gene: TRBV19
j_gene: TRBJ1-5
CDR3aa: CASSPAGVQPQHF
CDR3nt: TGTGCCAGTAGTCCCGCAGGGGTTCAGCCCCAGCATTTT

abundance: NA
d_gene: NA
v_gene: TRBV21-1
j_gene: TRBJ2-1
CDR3aa: CATSKNGVTYNEQFF
CDR3nt: TGTGCCACCAGCAAGAACGGGGTAACCTACAATGAGCAGTTCTTC

abundance: NA
d_gene: TRBD2
v_gene: TRBV10-1
j_gene: TRBJ2-3
CDR3aa: CASRGTSGRSGEDTQYF
CDR3nt: TGCGCCAGCAGGGGAACTAGCGGGAGGTCTGGGGAAGATACGCAGTATTTT

abundance: NA
d_gene: NA
v_gene: TRBV9
j_gene: TRBJ2-5
CDR3aa: CASSVEGTEETQYF
CDR3nt: TGTGCCAGCAGCGTAGAAGGGACTGAAGAGACCCAGTACTTC

abundance: NA
d_gene: TRBD2
v_gene: TRBV5-1
j_gene: TRBJ2-7
CDR3aa: CASSPAPGLAGTLDEQYF
CDR3nt: TGCGCCAGCAGCCCAGCACCGGGACTAGCGGGAACCCTGGACGAGCAGTACTTC

abundance: NA
d_gene: NA
v_gene: TRBV6-5
j_gene: TRBJ1-1
CDR3aa: CASSYSGHQGGPEAFF
CDR3nt: TGTGCCAGCAGTTACTCCGGCCATCAGGGTGGACCTGAAGCTTTCTTT

abundance: NA
d_gene: NA
v_gene: TRBV6-1
j_gene: TRBJ1-2
CDR3aa: CASSELLTGKGGYTF
CDR3nt: TGTGCCAGCAGTGAGCTACTAACAGGGAAGGGTGGCTACACCTTC

abundance: NA
d_gene: NA
v_gene: TRBV18
j_gene: TRBJ2-7
CDR3aa: CASSPSGPPYEQYF
CDR3nt: TGTGCCAGCTCCCCGTCCGGTCCCCCCTACGAGCAGTACTTC

abundance: NA
d_gene: NA
v_gene: TRBV5-6
j_gene: TRBJ1-1
CDR3aa: CASSFTGPEAFF
CDR3nt: TGTGCCAGCAGCTTCACAGGGCCTGAAGCTTTCTTT

abundance: NA
d_gene: NA
v_gene: TRBV6-4
j_gene: TRBJ2-4
CDR3aa: CARSRVAKNIQYF
CDR3nt: TGTGCCAGGTCCAGGGTGGCCAAAAACATTCAGTACTTC

abundance: NA
d_gene: TRBD1
v_gene: TRBV27
j_gene: TRBJ2-2
CDR3aa: CASSFGTGMFTGELFF
CDR3nt: TGTGCCAGCAGTTTCGGGACAGGGATGTTCACCGGGGAGCTGTTTTTT